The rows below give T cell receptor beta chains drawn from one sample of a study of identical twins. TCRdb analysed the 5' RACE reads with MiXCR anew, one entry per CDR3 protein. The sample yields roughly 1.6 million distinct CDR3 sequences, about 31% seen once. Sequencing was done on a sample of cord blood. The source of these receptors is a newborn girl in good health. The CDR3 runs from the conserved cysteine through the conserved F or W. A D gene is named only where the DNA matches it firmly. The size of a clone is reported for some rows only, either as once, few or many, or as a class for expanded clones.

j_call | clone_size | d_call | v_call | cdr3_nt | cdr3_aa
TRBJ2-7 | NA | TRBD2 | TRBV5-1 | TGCGCCAGCAGCACTTTACTAGCGGGAGACAATGAGCAGTACTTC | CASSTLLAGDNEQYF
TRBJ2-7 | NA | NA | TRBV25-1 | TGTGCCAGCAGTGAACGTAGACAGGCCGTATCCCCTTACGAGCAGTACTTC | CASSERRQAVSPYEQYF
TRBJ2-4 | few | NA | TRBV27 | TGTGCCAGCAGTTCAGGACGTCGGGTAGCCAAAAACATTCAGTACTTC | CASSSGRRVAKNIQYF
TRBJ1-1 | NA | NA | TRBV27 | TGTGCCAGCAGTTTATCGGGCTTCCACACTGAAGCTTTCTTT | CASSLSGFHTEAFF
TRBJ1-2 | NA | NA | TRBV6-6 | TGTGCCAGCAAGAGGGACCTTAACTATGGCTACACCTTC | CASKRDLNYGYTF
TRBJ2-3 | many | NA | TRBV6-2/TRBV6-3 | TGTGCCAGCAGTTACCCCCGAGGACCCACAGATACGCAGTATTTT | CASSYPRGPTDTQYF
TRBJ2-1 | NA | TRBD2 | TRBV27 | TGTGCCAGCAGTTCCCCACGCGGGAGCTCCTACAATGAGCAGTTCTTC | CASSSPRGSSYNEQFF
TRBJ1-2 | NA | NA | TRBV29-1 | TGCAGCGTTGAAGGGGTCGCTAACTATGGCTACACCTTC | CSVEGVANYGYTF
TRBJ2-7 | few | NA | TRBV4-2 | TGTGCCAGCAGCCGCACCGGACGGGACACTTACGAGCAGTACTTC | CASSRTGRDTYEQYF
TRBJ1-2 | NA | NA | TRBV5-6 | TGTGCCAGCAGCTTGGGGCATGGGGGGTACTATGGCTACACCTTC | CASSLGHGGYYGYTF